This TCR beta chain was sequenced during a study of blood T cell repertoires in COVID-19. Germline CDR1 is MGHRA and CDR2 is YSYEKL. V shed 4 bases and J shed 0 bases, with 18 bases lying between them. The CDR3 spans 18 residues. Only in-frame clones appear in the TCRdb table, and some are missing; sequencing was by immunoSEQ multiplex PCR. The profile covers about 150,000 clones, with roughly 86% appearing a single time and 3.4% taken by the ten largest. This sequence was found in a woman in her fifties or sixties with acute COVID-19. This chain connects TRBV4-1 to TRBJ1-4; possible D gene TRBD1, 5 bases. Source material: PBMCs or T cells enriched from blood (not recorded which). The CDR3 bases are TGCGCCAGCAGCCGGATACAGGAGGGATATGCAACTAATGAAAAACTGTTTTTT. Its protein is CASSRIQEGYATNEKLFF.